This is a list of T cell receptor beta chains from one sample in a study of blood T cells in healthy people across ages. Via MiXCR, TCRdb re-called the 5' RACE reads, giving one row per CDR3 protein. The sample lists hundreds of thousands of distinct CDR3 sequences; more than 50% were seen once. The sample consisted of blood. All receptors derive from a man aged 35-49 years in good health. CDR3s include the opening cysteine and the closing phenylalanine or tryptophan. Fields, in order: V gene, J gene, clone size, D gene, CDR3 DNA, CDR3 protein. D genes are given only for firm matches. The size field is filled for only some rows; it gives once, few, many or a size class.

TRBV3-1	TRBJ1-4	.	.	TGTGCCAGCCGGCCACAGGTGGGGGGGCATGAAAACCTGTTTTTT	CASRPQVGGHENLFF
TRBV10-3	TRBJ2-5	.	.	TGTGCCAGCAGCGAGTCTCTGGAGACCCAGTACTTC	CASSESLETQYF
TRBV13	TRBJ2-5	once	TRBD1	TGTGCCAGCAGCGCCACCCGACAGGGAGAGACCCAGTACTTC	CASSATRQGETQYF
TRBV13	TRBJ2-7	.	.	TGTGCCAGCAGCTTAGCAAGCCTTTACTCCTACAAGCAGTACTTC	CASSLASLYSYKQYF
TRBV7-9	TRBJ2-5	many	.	TGTGCCAGCAGCAGCATCCTGGTCCCCCTTCGGCTCCAAGAGACCCAGTACTTC	CASSSILVPLRLQETQYF
TRBV6-6	TRBJ2-7	.	.	TGTGCCAGCACCTTTACGTACGAGAGCGAGCAGTACTTC	CASTFTYESEQYF
TRBV29-1	TRBJ2-1	.	.	TGCAGCGTTACCCGGGACGTCCCAGACAATGAGCAGTTCTTC	CSVTRDVPDNEQFF
TRBV3-1	TRBJ2-2	.	.	TGTGCCAGCAGCCAAAGGGCTCTAGGGCAAGGGACCGGGGAGCTGTTTTTT	CASSQRALGQGTGELFF
TRBV12-5	TRBJ2-1	once	.	TGTGCTAGCGGGGGGAAGGGGGACAATGAGCAGTTCTTC	CASGGKGDNEQFF
TRBV6-2/TRBV6-3	TRBJ2-5	.	.	TGTGCCACAGAAACGGAGATCCCTAGACAAGAGACCCAGTACTTC	CATETEIPRQETQYF
TRBV28	TRBJ2-1	.	TRBD2	TGTGCCAGCAGTAACGGGGGGTTAGCGGGAGATTACAATGAGCAGTTCTTC	CASSNGGLAGDYNEQFF
TRBV6-2/TRBV6-3	TRBJ1-5	.	.	TGTGCCAGCAGTTACGCCACAGTTTATCAGCCCCAGCATTTT	CASSYATVYQPQHF
TRBV7-3	TRBJ1-2	.	TRBD1	TGTGCCAGCAGCCTAAGCTCGGACAGGGATTGGTATGGCTACACCTTC	CASSLSSDRDWYGYTF
TRBV7-9	TRBJ2-3	few	.	TGTGCCAGCAGCCTACCTCCCCGGGAGTCCACAGATACGCAGTATTTT	CASSLPPRESTDTQYF
TRBV28	TRBJ2-1	few	.	TGTGCCAGCAGTCTACAGAAGCAGGAGCAGTTCTTC	CASSLQKQEQFF
TRBV27	TRBJ2-3	few	.	TGTGCCAGCAGTCCAGAACTAGAAAGCACAGATACGCAGTATTTT	CASSPELESTDTQYF
TRBV3-1	TRBJ2-1	once	TRBD2	TGTGCCAGCAGCCAAGCGGTTCCGGGACTAGCGGGGGCGAAGTCCTACAATGAGCAGTTCTTC	CASSQAVPGLAGAKSYNEQFF
TRBV7-9	TRBJ1-3	few	.	TGTGCCAGCAGCGTCGACACCATATATTTT	CASSVDTIYF
TRBV7-9	TRBJ2-1	.	TRBD2	TGTGCCAGCAGCTTAGGGGGGACTATAGGGGATGAGCAGTTCTTC	CASSLGGTIGDEQFF